A selection of T cell receptor beta chains follows, all from one sample in a study of blood T cell repertoires in COVID-19. Measured with immunoSEQ multiplex PCR; TCRdb has only the in-frame clones, and not every one. Among more than 85,000 clones, about 80% were seen once, and the ten largest hold around a quarter. The sample taken for sequencing was peripheral blood. Receptor source: a man in his sixties or seventies with acute or convalescent COVID-19. CDR3s include the opening cysteine and the closing phenylalanine or tryptophan. Fields, in order: clone size, D gene, J gene, V gene, CDR3 DNA, CDR3 protein. D genes are given only for firm matches. The listing skips clone size in some rows; elsewhere it reads once, few, many or a size class.

clone size: NA
D gene: TRBD1
J gene: TRBJ2-5
V gene: TRBV7-2
CDR3 DNA: TGTGCCAGCAGCTTCCCGGACAGGGGAGAGACCCAGTACTTC
CDR3 protein: CASSFPDRGETQYF

clone size: NA
D gene: NA
J gene: TRBJ1-1
V gene: TRBV9
CDR3 DNA: TGTGCCAGCAGCGGTGGAGCCCCTCGAGGGAACACTGAAGCTTTCTTT
CDR3 protein: CASSGGAPRGNTEAFF

clone size: NA
D gene: NA
J gene: TRBJ2-2
V gene: TRBV18
CDR3 DNA: TGTGCCAGCTCGGGAGGCGGGGAGCTGTTTTTT
CDR3 protein: CASSGGGELFF

clone size: NA
D gene: NA
J gene: TRBJ2-1
V gene: TRBV5-1
CDR3 DNA: TGCGCCAGCAGCTTGGGCTATAGGGGCTCCTACAATGAGCAGTTCTTC
CDR3 protein: CASSLGYRGSYNEQFF

clone size: NA
D gene: TRBD2
J gene: TRBJ2-2
V gene: TRBV7-6
CDR3 DNA: TGTGCCAGCAGCCTAACCTTAGCGGCTAGCGGGAACACCGGGGAGCTGTTTTTT
CDR3 protein: CASSLTLAASGNTGELFF

clone size: NA
D gene: TRBD1
J gene: TRBJ2-7
V gene: TRBV7-2
CDR3 DNA: TGTGCCAGCAGCTACCGGGACAGGGCCTCCTACGAGCAGTACTTC
CDR3 protein: CASSYRDRASYEQYF

clone size: NA
D gene: NA
J gene: TRBJ1-5
V gene: TRBV20-1
CDR3 DNA: TGCAGTGCTAGTTTTCCCAATAGCAATCAGCCCCAGCATTTT
CDR3 protein: CSASFPNSNQPQHF

clone size: few
D gene: TRBD1
J gene: TRBJ2-7
V gene: TRBV7-6
CDR3 DNA: TGTGCCAGCAGCTTAGGTGGGGGGACAGGTACCCACGAGCAGTACTTC
CDR3 protein: CASSLGGGTGTHEQYF

clone size: NA
D gene: NA
J gene: TRBJ2-5
V gene: TRBV13
CDR3 DNA: TGTGCCAGCAGCTTAGTTTCCTTGGAGACCCAGTACTTC
CDR3 protein: CASSLVSLETQYF

clone size: NA
D gene: NA
J gene: TRBJ2-2
V gene: TRBV7-6
CDR3 DNA: TGTGCCAGCAGCTTCCAGGAACAGGGTCCCGGGGAGCTGTTTTTT
CDR3 protein: CASSFQEQGPGELFF

clone size: NA
D gene: NA
J gene: TRBJ2-3
V gene: TRBV5-1
CDR3 DNA: TGCGCCAGCAGTTTGGGGACTAGCACAGATACGCAGTATTTT
CDR3 protein: CASSLGTSTDTQYF

clone size: NA
D gene: NA
J gene: TRBJ2-1
V gene: TRBV12-3/TRBV12-4
CDR3 DNA: TGTGCCAGCCTACAGGCTTGGCATGAGCAGTTCTTC
CDR3 protein: CASLQAWHEQFF

clone size: NA
D gene: NA
J gene: TRBJ1-4
V gene: TRBV5-1
CDR3 DNA: TGCGCCAGCAGCTTGGCCGGGGGAACAACTAATGAAAAACTGTTTTTT
CDR3 protein: CASSLAGGTTNEKLFF

clone size: NA
D gene: NA
J gene: TRBJ1-2
V gene: TRBV30
CDR3 DNA: TGTGCCTGGAGGGGTAGGGAGAACTATGGCTACACCTTC
CDR3 protein: CAWRGRENYGYTF

clone size: few
D gene: TRBD1
J gene: TRBJ2-1
V gene: TRBV25-1
CDR3 DNA: TGTGCCAGCAGTGATCCGAGCCGGGACAGCCCCTACAATGAGCAGTTCTTC
CDR3 protein: CASSDPSRDSPYNEQFF

clone size: NA
D gene: NA
J gene: TRBJ1-2
V gene: TRBV2
CDR3 DNA: TGTGCCAGCAGTGGCGGCCGAAGCGGGGGCTACACCTTC
CDR3 protein: CASSGGRSGGYTF

clone size: few
D gene: NA
J gene: TRBJ2-7
V gene: TRBV20-1
CDR3 DNA: TGCAGTGCTCATTTCTACGAGCAGTACTTC
CDR3 protein: CSAHFYEQYF

clone size: NA
D gene: NA
J gene: TRBJ2-5
V gene: TRBV7-6
CDR3 DNA: TGTGCCAGCAGCCCGCGCCAAGAGACCCAGTACTTC
CDR3 protein: CASSPRQETQYF

clone size: NA
D gene: NA
J gene: TRBJ1-2
V gene: TRBV5-5
CDR3 DNA: TGTGCCAGCAGCCCCACGCCAGGGACTCTTAACACCTTC
CDR3 protein: CASSPTPGTLNTF

clone size: NA
D gene: TRBD1
J gene: TRBJ1-4
V gene: TRBV19
CDR3 DNA: TGTGCCAGCCGTCCCTACAGGGGGCGAGTTAATGAAAAACTGTTTTTT
CDR3 protein: CASRPYRGRVNEKLFF

clone size: NA
D gene: TRBD1
J gene: TRBJ1-1
V gene: TRBV5-1
CDR3 DNA: TGCGCCAGCAGCTTGGAGAAGCCAGGGGGCGGCACTGAAGCTTTCTTT
CDR3 protein: CASSLEKPGGGTEAFF